These 10 T cell receptor beta chains were all obtained from the same sample, sequenced in a study of cytomegalovirus exposure and HLA in healthy donors. Amplification used 60 Vbeta primers and 13 Jbeta primers. Repertoires were generated with immunoSEQ multiplex PCR, while TCRdb's copy carries only in-frame clones and drops some. The sample shows roughly 100,000 clones, more than 60% of them seen only once. The sample consisted of PBMCs. These receptor sequences come from a man aged 25-45 years in good health and CMV-seronegative.

This clone appeared a few times. The chain has TRBV6-6 and TRBJ2-7; D unclear. The CDR3 runs 12 residues. Germline assignment: CDR1 MNHNY and CDR2 SVGAGI (reference sequence). V was pared by 6 bases and J by 7 bases, with 13 bases between. In DNA, the CDR3 is TGTGCCAGCAGCCCCAGTCTTTTAGAGCAGTACTTC. It encodes CASSPSLLEQYF.

The rearrangement links TRBV28 to TRBJ2-1, with TRBD1 matching over 8 bases. Per germline, CDR1 MDHEN and CDR2 SYDVKM. V lost 6 bases, J lost 8 bases, and 12 bases stayed unmatched. The CDR3 loop spans 15 amino acids. The CDR3 reads CASSPPRQGWDEQFF. CDR3 nucleotides: TGTGCCAGCAGCCCGCCCCGACAGGGGTGGGATGAGCAGTTCTTC.

This chain links TRBV11-2 with TRBJ1-2, with TRBD1 matching 8 bases. CDR1 is SGHAT, CDR2 FQNNGV, per germline. Unmatched junction bases numbered 7, after V lost 3 bases and J lost 7 bases. The CDR3 totals 14 residues. In DNA form, the CDR3 reads TGTGCCAGCAGCTTGAATCAGGGGGCGGGTGGCTACACCTTC. This codes for CASSLNQGAGGYTF.

The chain is built from TRBV6-6 and TRBJ2-7, with a tentative D call TRBD2 (6 bases). Germline V gene lookup returns CDR1 MNHNY and CDR2 SVGAGI (reference sequence). The V gene lost 8 bases and the J gene lost 3 bases, with 17 bases spanning the gap. This CDR3 spans 14 amino acids. CDR3 nucleotides: TGTGCCAGCCGCGGCAGGGAAGCGGGCTACGAGCAGTACTTC. Its protein product is CASRGREAGYEQYF.

V usage is TRBV4-1 and J usage is TRBJ1-5; TRBD1 matches at 8 bases. This CDR3 is built from 15 residues. Losses at the gene ends were 0 bases for V and 7 bases for J; bases not matched to a gene: 5. The germline gives CDR1 MGHRA, CDR2 YSYEKL. CDR3 sequence: CASSQDQGARQPQHF. The CDR3 region has the DNA TGCGCCAGCAGCCAAGATCAGGGGGCGAGGCAGCCCCAGCATTTT.

This chain uses TRBV25-1 with TRBJ1-2; tentatively, D is TRBD1 (5 bases). The CDR3 loop spans 13 amino acids. Germline-derived CDR1 and CDR2 are MGHDK and SYGVNS. Trimming pared 2 bases from V and 5 bases from J, leaving 9 bases between. The CDR3 DNA reads as TGTGCCAGCAGTGAAGACAGAACTTATGGCTACACCTTC. Translating gives CASSEDRTYGYTF.

Only one count was recorded for this clone. The genes are TRBV6-1 and TRBJ2-1; perhaps TRBD2 as D (6 bases). Germline assignment: CDR1 MNHNS and CDR2 SASEGT. The V end lost 6 bases, the J end lost 9 bases, and 21 bases lay between the germline ends. The CDR3 has 15 residues. The CDR3 sequence: CASRDNRGLRGEQFF. CDR3 nucleotide sequence: TGTGCCAGCAGAGACAACCGGGGGTTGAGGGGTGAGCAGTTCTTC.

The V gene is TRBV2, the J gene TRBJ2-7; 9 bases fit TRBD1. CDR1 and CDR2 from the germline V gene are SNHLY and FYNNEI. The CDR3 extends over 13 amino acids. The V segment lost 5 bases and the J segment 6 bases; nucleotides outside the gene matches: 5. The CDR3 spells CASSRDRESEQYF. The CDR3 nucleotides read TGTGCCAGCAGTCGGGACAGGGAAAGCGAGCAGTACTTC.

CDR3: CASSPVNYGYTF. For the CDR3, the DNA is TGTGCCAGCAGCCCGGTGAACTATGGCTACACCTTC. The chain employs TRBV7-9 and TRBJ1-2; D unresolved. V lost 5 bases to trimming and J lost 2 bases, with 6 bases between them. This CDR3 spans 12 amino acids. The germline V gene has CDR1 SEHNR and CDR2 FQNEAQ (reference sequence).

V usage is TRBV6-5 and J usage is TRBJ2-7, with TRBD1 matching 9 bases. Germline-derived CDR1 and CDR2 are MNHEY and SVGAGI. This CDR3 contains 14 residues. The V gene end was trimmed by 6 bases and the J gene end by 2 bases; junction bases not matched to a gene: 5. CDR3 amino acids: CASSAGTGTYEQYF. CDR3 DNA sequence: TGTGCCAGCAGCGCCGGGACAGGGACCTACGAGCAGTACTTC.